The 20 T cell receptor beta chains below come from one sample, sequenced in a study of cytomegalovirus exposure and HLA in healthy donors. The study ran its PCR with 60 Vbeta and 13 Jbeta primers. Here immunoSEQ multiplex PCR was the method, and the copy in TCRdb shows in-frame clones only, minus some. This table has roughly 130,000 clones, around 80% appearing once. Specimen: PBMCs. Source of these receptors: a man between 18 and 29 years old in good health and CMV-seronegative.

The gene calls are TRBV9 and TRBJ2-7; a possible D gene is TRBD1 (5 bases). The CDR3 is made up of 13 amino acids. V lost 4 bases and J 6 bases, leaving 14 bases between the germline ends. CDR1 is SGDLS, CDR2 YYNGEE, per germline. CDR3 residues: CASSTHSGSEQYV. The CDR3 DNA follows: TGTGCCAGCAGCACCCATTCAGGGTCCGAGCAGTACGTC.

The chain combines TRBV7-9 with TRBJ2-7, with 13 positions matching TRBD2. The CDR3 length is 15 residues. CDR1 is SEHNR and CDR2 is FQNEAQ in the germline V gene (reference sequence). Trimming cost V 6 bases and J 0 bases; bases outside gene matches: 2. CDR3 region: CASRGLAGPSYEQYF. As DNA, the CDR3 is TGTGCCAGCAGGGGACTAGCGGGGCCCTCCTACGAGCAGTACTTC.

This clone was recorded only once. The chain carries TRBV4-1 and TRBJ2-1, with D maybe TRBD2 (6 bases). V was trimmed by 2 bases and J by 10 bases, leaving 21 bases between them. Germline values: CDR1 MGHRA, CDR2 YSYEKL. The CDR3 is 16 residues long. CDR3 region: CASSQPPDSGSKEQFF. The CDR3 DNA reads TGCGCCAGCAGCCAACCCCCGGATAGCGGTTCTAAGGAGCAGTTCTTC.

V usage is TRBV7-3 and J usage is TRBJ2-6; 8 bases align to TRBD2. With 5 bases clipped from V and 0 bases from J, the junction kept 6 bases outside the gene matches. The CDR3 is 17 amino acids. Germline V CDR1 and CDR2: SGHTA, FQGTGA. CDR3 nucleotides: TGTGCCAGCAGCCTGACTAGCGTCAACTCTGGGGCCAACGTCCTGACTTTC. It specifies CASSLTSVNSGANVLTF.

The chain has TRBV29-1 and TRBJ2-7, with unresolved D. V lost 5 bases, J lost 6 bases, and 8 bases lay in between. This CDR3 comprises 10 residues. CDR1 SQVTM and CDR2 ANQGSEA come from the germline V gene. The CDR3 region is CSVPPGEQYF. The CDR3 nucleotides read TGCAGCGTTCCCCCGGGCGAGCAGTACTTC.

The chain recombines TRBV7-2 with TRBJ2-3, with 13 nucleotides matching TRBD2. Germline V gene data show CDR1 as SGHTA and CDR2 as FQGNSA. With 5 bases clipped from V and 2 bases from J, the junction kept 7 bases outside the gene matches. The CDR3 spans 17 residues. The CDR3 loop is CASSRRGLAGVTDTQYF. The CDR3, as DNA: TGTGCCAGCAGCCGTAGAGGACTAGCGGGGGTCACAGATACGCAGTATTTT.

The chain employs TRBV6-1 and TRBJ1-5; D unresolved. CDR3 length: 18 amino acids. Trimming shortened V by 2 bases and J by 1 base, and 18 bases separated the two germline ends. Germline loops: CDR1 MNHNS, CDR2 SASEGT. For the CDR3, the DNA is TGTGCCAGCAGTGAACTTTTGGGAGGGCCAAGGAGCAATCAGCCCCAGCATTTT. It codes for CASSELLGGPRSNQPQHF.

This clone has only a few counts. The chain couples TRBV4-3 to TRBJ2-7, with D perhaps TRBD2 (6 bases). CDR1 and CDR2 from the germline V gene are LGHNA and YSLEER. The CDR3 spans 15 residues. The ends were cut back, 4 bases at V and 3 bases at J, with 16 bases in the middle. This chain's CDR3 is CASSPTAGSDYEQYF. CDR3 nucleotides: TGCGCCAGCAGCCCAACCGCGGGATCAGACTACGAGCAGTACTTC.

The chain combines TRBV28 with TRBJ2-1, with D maybe TRBD2 (8 bases). Germline CDR1 MDHEN, CDR2 SYDVKM. V was pared by 7 bases and J by 15 bases, with 25 bases between. CDR3 size: 14 residues. The CDR3 DNA reads as TGTGCCAGCACCGACGGGAGGGGGCTCACAGGGCGGTTCTTC. Translated: CASTDGRGLTGRFF.

This chain links TRBV30 with TRBJ2-5, with D unresolved. Trimming pared 3 bases from V and 5 bases from J, leaving 19 bases between. Germline loops: CDR1 GTSNPN, CDR2 SVGIG (reference sequence). CDR3 length: 15 residues. Here the CDR3 reads CAWSVTYGPGETQYF. CDR3 DNA: TGTGCCTGGAGCGTAACGTACGGCCCCGGGGAGACCCAGTACTTC.

This clone was detected once. This rearrangement joins TRBV28 to TRBJ1-1; D uncertain. The CDR3 runs to 16 residues. The germline gives CDR1 MDHEN, CDR2 SYDVKM. V gave up 3 bases and J gave up 0 bases, with 14 bases separating them. Here the CDR3 DNA reads TGTGCCAGCAGTTTCAATGTAAAGAGCCTGAACACTGAAGCTTTCTTT. Translation: CASSFNVKSLNTEAFF. Looking up the rest from reference TRBV28 and TRBJ1-1 gives the full variable domain: DVKVTQSSRYLVKRTGEKVFLECVQDMDHENMFWYRQDPGLGLRLIYFSYDVKMKEKGDIPEGYSVSREKKERFSLILESASTNQTSMYLCASSFNVKSLNTEAFFGQGTRLTVV.

The chain has TRBV6-4 and TRBJ2-1; D call uncertain. The CDR3 totals 17 residues. V dropped 6 bases and J dropped 0 bases, with 18 bases sitting between them. Germline CDR1 is MRHNA and CDR2 is SNTAGT. The CDR3 sequence: CASSPSGASSSYNEQFF. The CDR3 DNA follows: TGTGCCAGCAGCCCAAGTGGTGCGAGTAGCTCCTACAATGAGCAGTTCTTC.

The V and J genes are TRBV6-1 and TRBJ2-7; D is possibly TRBD1 (6 bases). Germline V gene sequence: CDR1 MNHNS, CDR2 SASEGT. This CDR3 contains 15 residues. V shed 4 bases and J shed 1 base, with 14 bases lying between them. This CDR3 is CASSGTGTRSYEQYF. DNA of the CDR3: TGTGCCAGCAGTGGAACCGGGACAAGATCCTACGAGCAGTACTTC.

The sample holds one count of this clone. The V call is TRBV7-3, the J call TRBJ2-2; no firm D call. The CDR3 is 13 amino acids. CDR1 is SGHTA, CDR2 FQGTGA, per germline. V was clipped by 2 bases and J by 5 bases, with 6 bases between them. The CDR3 nucleotides are TGTGCCAGCAGCTTACAGAAAACCGGGGAGCTGTTTTTT. Its translation is CASSLQKTGELFF.

The V call is TRBV5-1, the J call TRBJ2-5; D is perhaps TRBD2 (5 bases). The CDR3 is 15 amino acids. Germline V gene sequence: CDR1 SGHRS, CDR2 YFSETQ. The V and J ends lost 0 bases and 5 bases respectively, with 14 bases between them. CDR3 sequence (DNA): TGCGCCAGCAGCTTGGCCTTTAGTAGCGCCGAGACCCAGTACTTC. This sequence encodes CASSLAFSSAETQYF.

This rearrangement joins TRBV7-9 to TRBJ1-5; D may be TRBD1 (6 bases). Germline loops: CDR1 SEHNR, CDR2 FQNEAQ (reference sequence). The CDR3 has 14 amino acids. The germline V and J ends were trimmed by 8 bases and 9 bases, with 20 bases remaining between them. The CDR3 region is CASGSTGIGPPQHF. CDR3 bases: TGTGCCAGCGGCTCTACAGGGATTGGACCGCCCCAGCATTTT.

This rearrangement joins TRBV4-3 to TRBJ2-7, with 8 bases matching TRBD2. From germline, CDR1 is LGHNA and CDR2 YSLEER. Trimming cost V 0 bases and J 3 bases; bases outside gene matches: 4. CDR3 length: 15 amino acids. The CDR3 DNA reads as TGCGCCAGCAGCCAAGAAGGACTAGCCCTCTACGAGCAGTACTTC. It yields the protein CASSQEGLALYEQYF.

The chain couples TRBV7-2 to TRBJ2-3; TRBD2 is a possible D gene (6 bases). Germline lookup yields CDR1 SGHTA and CDR2 FQGNSA. With 5 bases removed from V and 2 bases from J, the gap between germline ends came to 17 bases. This CDR3 spans 16 amino acids. The CDR3 region has the DNA TGTGCCAGCAGCCAAGAGGAGGGGTACCCCACAGATACGCAGTATTTT. It encodes CASSQEEGYPTDTQYF.

A single count supports this clone. CDR3 nucleotide sequence: TGTGCCAGCAGAACGACAGGTCCCTACGAGCAGTACTTC. Translation: CASRTTGPYEQYF. The chain recombines TRBV28 with TRBJ2-7; the D gene is possibly TRBD1 (6 bases). This CDR3 has 13 residues. The germline V and J ends were trimmed by 6 bases and 2 bases, with 11 bases remaining between them. The germline gives CDR1 MDHEN, CDR2 SYDVKM.

The chain combines TRBV28 with TRBJ2-5; TRBD1 agrees at 10 bases. This CDR3 has 16 amino acids. Germline lookup yields CDR1 MDHEN and CDR2 SYDVKM. With 5 bases clipped from V and 5 bases from J, the junction kept 11 bases outside the gene matches. CDR3 sequence reads: CASSPSGTGVLETQYF. The CDR3 DNA follows: TGTGCCAGCAGTCCTTCCGGGACAGGGGTATTGGAGACCCAGTACTTC.